The clone carrying this TCR beta chain was counted only a few times. TCRdb re-called the 5' RACE reads with MiXCR, one entry per CDR3 protein. Among more than 1.5 million distinct CDR3 sequences listed, less than 35% were seen once. This record comes from a study of identical twins. Germline V gives CDR1 DFQATT, CDR2 SNEGSKA (reference sequence). The ends were cut back, 1 base at V and 1 base at J, with 10 bases in the middle. This CDR3 is built from 14 residues. The sample comprised cord blood. The chain has TRBV20-1 and TRBJ2-5, with D perhaps matching TRBD2 (6 bases). This receptor was identified in a newborn girl in good health. CDR3 nucleotides: TGCAGTGCTAGAGCCTTAGCGGCCCAAGAGACCCAGTACTTC. It yields the protein CSARALAAQETQYF.